Below, one TCR beta chain is given with its context. Antigen unknown. It was with 60 Vbeta and 13 Jbeta primers that the PCR ran. TCRdb's copy holds only in-frame clones and misses some; the assay was immunoSEQ multiplex PCR. Here the sample spans about 130,000 clones, about 75% being singletons. The data derive from a study of cytomegalovirus exposure and HLA in healthy donors. General observations from the study: The authors reported that TCR beta sequences could predict HLA-A and HLA-B alleles. These predictions were accurate for most subjects in the first cohort.

CDR3 length: 13 amino acids. V gave up 0 bases and J gave up 8 bases, with 7 bases separating them. Germline V gene lookup returns CDR1 LNHNV and CDR2 YYDKDF (reference sequence). This chain uses TRBV15 with TRBJ1-4; the D is unclear. The receptor was isolated from a woman in her forties in good health and CMV-seronegative. The sample was PBMCs. The CDR3 is CATSRDHWEKLFF. The CDR3 DNA reads as TGTGCCACCAGCAGAGATCACTGGGAAAAACTGTTTTTT.